This is a list of T cell receptor beta chains from one sample in a study of early T cells in non-severe SARS-CoV-2 infection. TCRdb passed the 5' RACE reads through MiXCR, listing each CDR3 protein once. Altogether some 70,000 distinct CDR3 sequences are present, approximately 8.3% being singletons, with the ten largest covering approximately 3%. The sequenced sample consisted of whole blood. The receptor source for this set is an adult who was a healthcare worker with PCR-confirmed SARS-CoV-2 infection or an uninfected control (not recorded which). CDR3s include the opening cysteine and the closing phenylalanine or tryptophan. A D gene is named only where the DNA matches it firmly. Clone sizes are given selectively: once, few, many, or a class where the clone is expanded.

.	TRBJ2-7	TRBV10-2	.	CASLTYEQYF	TGCGCCAGCCTGACCTACGAGCAGTACTTC
few	TRBJ2-7	TRBV5-1	TRBD2	CASSPIAGRLYEQYF	TGCGCCAGCAGCCCAATAGCGGGGCGACTCTACGAGCAGTACTTC
.	TRBJ2-1	TRBV30	TRBD1	CAWSAGTAYNEQFF	TGTGCCTGGAGTGCAGGGACAGCTTACAATGAGCAGTTCTTC
few	TRBJ1-6	TRBV12-3/TRBV12-4	.	CASSFAGSPLHF	TGTGCCAGCAGTTTTGCGGGGTCACCCCTCCACTTT
many	TRBJ2-2	TRBV5-1	.	CASSLARGTGELFF	TGCGCCAGCAGCTTGGCCCGGGGCACCGGGGAGCTGTTTTTT
few	TRBJ2-5	TRBV11-1	TRBD1	CASSFGTGLGETQYF	TGTGCCAGCAGCTTCGGGACAGGGCTTGGGGAGACCCAGTACTTC
.	TRBJ2-1	TRBV3-1	TRBD2	CASSRGRGEANEQFF	TGTGCCAGCAGCCGAGGGAGGGGAGAGGCCAATGAGCAGTTCTTC
few	TRBJ2-1	TRBV3-1	TRBD1	CASSRGGQGRFNEQFF	TGTGCCAGCAGCCGGGGCGGACAGGGAAGATTCAATGAGCAGTTCTTC
many	TRBJ2-7	TRBV5-4	.	CASSLAGEAAYEQYF	TGTGCCAGCAGCTTGGCAGGGGAGGCGGCATACGAGCAGTACTTC
many	TRBJ2-7	TRBV5-1	.	CASSPETASYEQYF	TGCGCCAGCAGCCCCGAAACAGCCTCCTACGAGCAGTACTTC
.	TRBJ2-6	TRBV3-1	.	CASSQDGSGANVLTF	TGTGCCAGCAGCCAAGATGGGTCCGGGGCCAACGTCCTGACTTTC
.	TRBJ1-1	TRBV6-5	.	CASSYSIPGLMNTEAFF	TGTGCCAGCAGTTACTCGATTCCGGGACTCATGAACACTGAAGCTTTCTTT
.	TRBJ2-3	TRBV20-1	TRBD2	CSARVPTSGIDTQYF	TGCAGTGCTAGAGTTCCGACTAGCGGGATAGATACGCAGTATTTT
few	TRBJ2-7	TRBV20-1	TRBD1	CSATDRLDPYEQYF	TGCAGTGCTACGGACAGGCTGGACCCTTACGAGCAGTACTTC
.	TRBJ2-5	TRBV4-3	TRBD2	CASSPPYPGLAATGSKKTQYF	TGCGCCAGCAGCCCCCCCTATCCGGGACTAGCGGCGACCGGTAGTAAAAAGACCCAGTACTTC
.	TRBJ2-1	TRBV29-1	TRBD2	CGTLAELPYNEQFF	TGCGGAACTCTAGCGGAGCTTCCCTACAATGAGCAGTTCTTC
few	TRBJ1-2	TRBV5-1	.	CASSFSDKDTLEGGYTF	TGCGCCAGCAGCTTCTCGGACAAGGACACCCTTGAGGGGGGCTACACCTTC
few	TRBJ1-2	TRBV7-9	.	CASSPGQGQGYTF	TGTGCCAGCAGCCCAGGACAAGGGCAGGGCTACACCTTC
few	TRBJ1-1	TRBV15	.	CATSRTSNTEAFF	TGTGCCACCAGCAGGACATCGAACACTGAAGCTTTCTTT
.	TRBJ1-2	TRBV6-6	.	CASSYGPPAYGYTF	TGTGCCAGCAGTTACGGACCGCCGGCCTATGGCTACACCTTC
few	TRBJ1-6	TRBV6-5	.	CASSLDPIRNSPLHF	TGTGCCAGCAGTTTGGACCCGATTCGGAATTCACCCCTCCACTTT
many	TRBJ1-2	TRBV7-2	.	CASSLVLSRGANPGYTF	TGTGCCAGCAGCTTAGTCCTTTCCAGAGGGGCGAACCCTGGCTACACCTTC
many	TRBJ1-1	TRBV7-3	.	CASSLRANLEAFF	TGTGCCAGCAGCTTAAGGGCTAACCTAGAAGCTTTCTTT
many	TRBJ2-7	TRBV11-2	.	CASSLDLLTGSSYEQYF	TGTGCCAGCAGCTTAGATCTTTTAACAGGGAGCTCCTACGAGCAGTACTTC
few	TRBJ2-2	TRBV14	TRBD1	CASSQVPGGPNTGELFF	TGTGCCAGCAGCCAAGTCCCAGGGGGCCCGAACACCGGGGAGCTGTTTTTT
many	TRBJ2-3	TRBV7-2	.	CASSIAPNTDTQYF	TGTGCCAGCAGCATAGCGCCTAACACAGATACGCAGTATTTT
once	TRBJ2-1	TRBV28	TRBD2	CASSLRRWTSGGYNEQFF	TGTGCCAGCAGTTTAAGGCGGTGGACTAGCGGGGGCTACAATGAGCAGTTCTTC
few	TRBJ1-3	TRBV11-2	.	CASSLIGGNTIYF	TGTGCCAGCAGCTTAATCGGTGGAAACACCATATATTTT
many	TRBJ2-7	TRBV10-3	TRBD1	CAISGTALISYEQYF	TGTGCCATCAGCGGGACAGCGCTAATTTCCTACGAGCAGTACTTC
few	TRBJ2-3	TRBV30	.	CAWDRQSTDTQYF	TGTGCCTGGGATAGACAGTCCACAGATACGCAGTATTTT
few	TRBJ2-5	TRBV18	.	CASSPPQQETQYF	TGTGCCAGCTCACCACCGCAACAAGAGACCCAGTACTTC
many	TRBJ2-1	TRBV7-2	.	CASSLGAGAVGVQFF	TGTGCCAGCAGCTTAGGTGCAGGAGCGGTGGGCGTTCAGTTCTTC
few	TRBJ1-1	TRBV18	TRBD1	CASSSGTGILDTEAFF	TGTGCCAGTTCCTCCGGGACAGGGATCCTGGACACTGAAGCTTTCTTT
.	TRBJ1-1	TRBV10-1	.	CASSRGGNTEAFF	TGCGCCAGCAGTAGAGGCGGGAACACTGAAGCTTTCTTT
many	TRBJ2-7	TRBV10-3	TRBD2	CAISEASGSYEQYF	TGTGCCATCAGTGAGGCTAGCGGGAGTTACGAGCAGTACTTC
.	TRBJ2-2	TRBV27	.	CASSFSGTGELFF	TGTGCCAGCAGTTTTTCCGGGACCGGGGAGCTGTTTTTT
.	TRBJ2-5	TRBV5-1	.	CASSLAGGRGETQYF	TGCGCCAGCAGCTTGGCCGGCGGACGGGGTGAGACCCAGTACTTC
.	TRBJ2-5	TRBV29-1	TRBD2	CSVSGTSGGETQYF	TGCAGCGTTTCCGGGACTAGCGGAGGGGAGACCCAGTACTTC